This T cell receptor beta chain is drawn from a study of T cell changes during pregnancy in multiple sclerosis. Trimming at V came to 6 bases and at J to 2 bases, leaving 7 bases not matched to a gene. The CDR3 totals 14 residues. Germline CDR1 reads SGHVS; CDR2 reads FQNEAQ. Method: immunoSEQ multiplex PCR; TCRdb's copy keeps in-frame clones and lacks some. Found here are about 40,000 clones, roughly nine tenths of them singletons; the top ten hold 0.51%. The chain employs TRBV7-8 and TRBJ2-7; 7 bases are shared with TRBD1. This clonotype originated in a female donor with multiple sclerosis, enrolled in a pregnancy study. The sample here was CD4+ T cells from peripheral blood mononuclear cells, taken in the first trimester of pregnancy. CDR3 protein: CASSPIGTAYEQYF. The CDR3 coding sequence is TGTGCCAGCAGTCCTATCGGGACAGCCTACGAGCAGTACTTC.